Below, 12 T cell receptor beta chains from the same sample are listed, as sequenced in a study of T-cell reconstitution after alpha-beta-depleted transplantation in children. For TCRbeta, the library was prepared with unique molecular identifiers. TCRdb fed the PCR reads into MiXCR, producing one record per CDR3 protein. The sample lists approximately 430,000 distinct CDR3 sequences, roughly 17% occurring once. The source material was PBMCs, mostly from graft donor cells, sampled 360 days after TCRalphabeta/CD19-depleted stem cell transplant. These TCRs come from a boy in the first two years of life who had a stem cell transplant for Wiskott-Aldrich syndrome, so the T cells may come from the graft donor.

This chain links TRBV12-5 with TRBJ2-6; D remains unclear. The CDR3 has 15 residues. Germline V gene sequence: CDR1 LGHNT, CDR2 FRNRAP. Between the trimmed V and J ends, which lost 7 bases and 0 bases, there was a span of 10 bases. For the CDR3, the DNA is TGTGCTAGTGATTCATGGCTCTCTGGGGCCAACGTCCTGACTTTC. Its translation: CASDSWLSGANVLTF.

The chain recombines TRBV29-1 with TRBJ2-1; the match to TRBD1 covers 7 bases. The CDR3 runs 12 residues. Germline V gene sequence: CDR1 SQVTM, CDR2 ANQGSEA. V trimming: 5 bases; J trimming: 8 bases; junction bases outside the gene matches: 6. This CDR3 is CSVKTGSDEQFF. The CDR3 region has the DNA TGCAGCGTTAAGACAGGGTCGGATGAGCAGTTCTTC.

This clonotype was picked up many times. The chain joins TRBV11-3 to TRBJ2-1, with a tentative D call TRBD2 (6 bases). Trimming cost V 3 bases and J 0 bases, with 24 bases left between them. CDR3 length: 20 residues. In germline, CDR1 is SGHNT, CDR2 YENEEA. CDR3 DNA: TGTGCCAGCAGCTTTAGAAGGGACTTAGCTCCCCTGAGCTCCTACAATGAGCAGTTCTTC. Its translation is CASSFRRDLAPLSSYNEQFF.

The genes are TRBV7-8 and TRBJ2-7; perhaps D is TRBD1 or TRBD2 (5 bases each). Per the germline V gene, CDR1 is SGHVS and CDR2 is FQNEAQ. This CDR3 comprises 16 residues. V lost 0 bases and J 3 bases, leaving 15 bases between the germline ends. Here the CDR3 reads CASSLAGQGPLYEQYF. The CDR3, as DNA: TGTGCCAGCAGCTTAGCCGGGCAGGGACCCCTCTACGAGCAGTACTTC.

This clonotype has just a few counts. V usage is TRBV20-1 and J usage is TRBJ2-1; D is unresolved. The CDR3 has 13 amino acids. Germline V gene sequence: CDR1 DFQATT, CDR2 SNEGSKA (reference sequence). V shed 6 bases and J shed 4 bases, with 13 bases lying between them. CDR3 sequence: CSASKVVYNEQFF. CDR3 sequence (DNA): TGCAGTGCGAGTAAGGTAGTTTACAATGAGCAGTTCTTC.

This clonotype turned up a few times. The V gene is TRBV11-2, the J gene TRBJ2-3; D tentatively fits TRBD1 or TRBD2 (5 bases each). V dropped 3 bases and J dropped 6 bases, with 13 bases sitting between them. The CDR3 has 14 amino acids. The germline V gene encodes CDR1 SGHAT and CDR2 FQNNGV. The CDR3 reads CASSFGASGDTQYF. In nucleotides, the CDR3 is TGTGCCAGCAGCTTTGGGGCCTCGGGGGATACGCAGTATTTT.

This rearrangement joins TRBV11-1 to TRBJ2-6; possible D gene TRBD1, 6 bases. V was trimmed by 1 base and J by 0 bases, leaving 13 bases between them. Germline lookup yields CDR1 SGHAT and CDR2 FQDESV (reference sequence). The CDR3 contains 18 residues. The CDR3 DNA reads TGTGCCAGCAGCTTAGACCCTGACAGGACCTCTGGGGCCAACGTCCTGACTTTC. It is translated as CASSLDPDRTSGANVLTF.

The CDR3 loop reads CASRAQVSSYEQYF. The DNA for the CDR3 is TGTGCCAGCAGGGCTCAGGTTAGCTCCTACGAGCAGTACTTC. V and J are TRBV12-3 or TRBV12-4 and TRBJ2-7; D gene uncertain. Trimming pared 6 bases from V and 0 bases from J, leaving 12 bases between. The CDR3 runs 14 residues.

The chain uses TRBV5-1 and TRBJ2-5; D is uncertain. V lost 0 bases, J lost 2 bases, and 11 bases lay in between. The CDR3 consists of 15 residues. Looked up from germline, CDR1 is SGHRS and CDR2 is YFSETQ. CDR3 nucleotide sequence: TGCGCCAGCAGCTTGGAGGGTCACCTTCAAGAGACCCAGTACTTC. Protein sequence: CASSLEGHLQETQYF.

There are a few counts of this clonotype. This chain uses TRBV5-1 with TRBJ2-7; 7 bases map to TRBD1. The germline CDR1 and CDR2 sequences are SGHRS and YFSETQ. With 2 bases clipped from V and 3 bases from J, the junction kept 11 bases outside the gene matches. The CDR3 loop spans 16 amino acids. The CDR3 is CASSLSRDSFFYEQYF. The DNA of the CDR3 is TGCGCCAGCAGCTTATCCCGGGACAGCTTTTTCTACGAGCAGTACTTC.

The chain has TRBV4-3 and TRBJ2-6, with no clear D. The CDR3 length is 14 residues. V lost 5 bases, J lost 0 bases, and 5 bases lay in between. From germline, CDR1 is LGHNA and CDR2 YSLEER. CDR3 loop: CASSFTSGANVLTF. In DNA, the CDR3 is TGCGCCAGCAGCTTTACCTCTGGGGCCAACGTCCTGACTTTC.

This clonotype occurred a few times. The chain combines TRBV28 with TRBJ2-3; 11 bases map to TRBD2. Trimming removed 0 bases from V and 2 bases from J; junction bases left unmatched: 4. Germline values: CDR1 MDHEN, CDR2 SYDVKM. The CDR3 is 17 residues long. The CDR3 bases are TGTGCCAGCAGTTTATGGACTAGCGGGGCTGTCACAGATACGCAGTATTTT. This encodes CASSLWTSGAVTDTQYF. Supplemented by reference TRBV28 and TRBJ2-3, the full variable domain reads DVKVTQSSRYLVKRTGEKVFLECVQDMDHENMFWYRQDPGLGLRLIYFSYDVKMKEKGDIPEGYSVSREKKERFSLILESASTNQTSMYLCASSLWTSGAVTDTQYFGPGTRLTVL.